This TCR beta chain was retrieved from a study of cytomegalovirus exposure and HLA in healthy donors. General study results and limits: Researchers counted 164 TCR beta chains as cytomegalovirus-associated. The finding came from a later analysis; first-cohort TCR clusters tended to co-occur in the roughly 120 validation repertoires. The classifier was said to identify cytomegalovirus status with high specificity and sensitivity.

Separate from the roughly 700-subject first cohort was the roughly 120-subject validation cohort, to which the donors belonged. The repertoire was sequenced with immunoSEQ multiplex PCR; TCRdb's copy has only in-frame clones and lacks some. Of around 130,000 clones listed, nearly 90% were seen once; the top ten hold over 3%. As regards this clone: The antigen is unknown.

The TCR sequence derives from a man aged 30-40 years in good health and CMV-seronegative. Sequencing used PBMCs.

The chain's CDR3 is CASSLARTLGRDEKLFF. In DNA, the CDR3 is TGCGCCAGCAGCCTCGCCCGGACCCTCGGGCGGGATGAAAAACTGTTTTTT. This rearrangement joins TRBV5-1 to TRBJ1-4; D remains ambiguous. CDR3 length equals 17 residues. V lost 4 bases and J lost 6, with 22 bases in between. Germline V gene lookup returns CDR1 SGHRS and CDR2 YFSETQ.